This T cell receptor beta chain was recorded in a study of naive and memory T cell subsets. This sample's treatment: skin biopsy from PPD injection site in Mantoux-positive individual. TCR cDNA received a 3' ligated oligonucleotide that carried a UMI. V lost 0 bases and J 4 bases, leaving 21 bases between the germline ends. The germline V gene encodes CDR1 MNHEY and CDR2 SMNVEV (reference sequence). The CDR3 totals 18 residues. This clonotype was recorded many times. Amplification of ligated cDNA took four PCR rounds with SP2 and nested alpha and beta constant primers. Reverse transcription of blood and skin TCR RNA was primed at alpha and beta constant regions. TCRdb fed the UMI-ligation and nested PCR reads into MiXCR, producing one record per CDR3 protein. The repertoire has fewer than 35,000 distinct CDR3 sequences, approximately 7.1% of them found once; the top ten carry approximately 2.8%.

The material was skin, obtained from a tuberculin skin test site. V gene TRBV27 combines with J gene TRBJ2-5, with D perhaps matching TRBD2 (7 bases). The TCR was taken from an adult in good health. The CDR3 DNA sequence: TGTGCCAGCAGTTTATCTCCCCTGCGGGGGCGGGTGGCAGAGACCCAGTACTTC. It encodes CASSLSPLRGRVAETQYF.